These 10 T cell receptor beta chains originate from one sample sequenced in a study of shared clonotypes between healthy human individuals. Measured with immunoSEQ multiplex PCR; TCRdb has only the in-frame clones, and not every one. The sample contains over 2 million clones, 85% to 95% of which appear only once. The source material was naive CD4+ T cells from PBMCs. Subset noted: CD45RA+ positively selected. These receptors came from a man aged 18 to 29 in good health. Some clones in this sample may be carry-over from other donors' samples.

J is TRBJ2-5 and V is TRBV11-3; D gene ambiguous. With 2 bases removed from V and 2 bases from J, the gap between germline ends came to 9 bases. The CDR3 totals 14 residues. Per germline, CDR1 SGHNT and CDR2 YENEEA. The CDR3 DNA sequence: TGTGCCAGCAGCTTAAATAACCAACAAGAGACCCAGTACTTC. Its translation is CASSLNNQQETQYF.

This sequence joins TRBV7-3 and TRBJ1-1; D is unclear. The CDR3 totals 15 residues. Germline loops: CDR1 SGHTA, CDR2 FQGTGA. Deletions cut 2 bases from V and 1 base from J, with 11 bases between. CDR3 bases: TGTGCCAGCAGCTTATCCGGGCGTGGGAACACTGAAGCTTTCTTT. Its protein product is CASSLSGRGNTEAFF.

V is TRBV21-1 and J is TRBJ2-7. TRBV21-1 is a listed pseudogene. There are 15 residues in the CDR3. CDR3: CASSKGGKISYEQYF. CDR3 DNA: TGTGCCAGCAGCAAAGGGGGGAAGATCTCCTACGAGCAGTACTTC.

The chain has TRBV5-1 and TRBJ1-3, with D unclear. Deletions cut 6 bases from V and 0 bases from J, with 7 bases between. Germline values: CDR1 SGHRS, CDR2 YFSETQ. The CDR3 is made up of 13 amino acids. The CDR3 reads CASTAGSGNTIYF. DNA of the CDR3: TGCGCCAGCACCGCTGGCTCTGGAAACACCATATATTTT.

With regard to this clone: This same CDR3 is encoded by further DNA sequences in the sample. J is TRBJ2-7 and V is TRBV19, with 11 bases fitting TRBD1. V shed 6 bases, J shed 6 bases, and the junction held 7 bases outside the gene matches. Germline V gives CDR1 LNHDA, CDR2 SQIVND (reference sequence). The CDR3 loop spans 14 amino acids. CDR3 region: CASSPGQGVSEQYF. The CDR3 DNA reads TGTGCCAGTAGCCCGGGACAGGGGGTCAGCGAGCAGTACTTC.

This chain uses TRBV5-6 with TRBJ2-3; D remains ambiguous. Trimming cost V 2 bases and J 7 bases, with 8 bases left between them. Germline V lookup: CDR1 SGHDT, CDR2 YYEEEE. The CDR3 has 12 amino acids. The CDR3 DNA is TGTGCCAGCAGCTTTACTGGAAATACGCAGTATTTT. This gives the protein CASSFTGNTQYF.

This clone appeared a single time. The chain links TRBV5-1 to TRBJ1-2; tentative D call: TRBD1 (6 bases). From germline, CDR1 is SGHRS and CDR2 YFSETQ. Trimming pared 0 bases from V and 0 bases from J, leaving 12 bases between. The CDR3 is 16 residues long. CDR3 in DNA: TGCGCCAGCAGCTTGGGGACAGCGAGGGCTAACTATGGCTACACCTTC. Its translation is CASSLGTARANYGYTF.

This clone was counted only a few times. The chain recombines TRBV29-1 with TRBJ1-1; D uncertain. CDR3 length: 12 residues. V dropped 4 bases and J dropped 5 bases, with 11 bases sitting between them. Looked up from germline, CDR1 is SQVTM and CDR2 is ANQGSEA. CDR3 coding DNA: TGCAGCGTTGGAGGCACTAATACTGAAGCTTTCTTT. This sequence encodes CSVGGTNTEAFF. The variable domain in full, with the rest retrieved from reference TRBV29-1 and TRBJ1-1, is SAVISQKPSRDICQRGTSLTIQCQVDSQVTMMFWYRQQPGQSLTLIATANQGSEATYESGFVIDKFPISRPNLTFSTLTVSNMSPEDSSIYLCSVGGTNTEAFFGQGTRLTVV.

The V call is TRBV15, the J call TRBJ2-5, with D unresolved. CDR3 length: 14 residues. The V gene lost 4 bases and the J gene lost 5 bases, with 14 bases spanning the gap. CDR1 is LNHNV and CDR2 is YYDKDF in the germline V gene (reference sequence). CDR3 region: CATSTFGGGETQYF. CDR3 nucleotides: TGTGCCACCAGCACCTTCGGCGGTGGGGAGACCCAGTACTTC.

This chain uses TRBV28 with TRBJ2-3; D gene uncertain. The V gene lost 2 bases and the J gene lost 6 bases, with 9 bases spanning the gap. CDR1 is MDHEN, CDR2 SYDVKM, per germline. CDR3 length equals 13 residues. The chain's CDR3 is CASSLTPSDTQYF. In nucleotides, the CDR3 is TGTGCCAGCAGTTTAACCCCCTCTGATACGCAGTATTTT.